This TCR beta chain was recovered during a study of shared clonotypes between healthy human individuals. Study-level points and caveats: Roughly 5% of naive CD4 clonotypes were shared across several donors.

Sequencing was performed with immunoSEQ multiplex PCR; in TCRdb, only in-frame clones are kept and a portion is missing. The sample has about 680,000 clones, about 91% seen once. Germline V gene lookup returns CDR1 SGHNT and CDR2 YYREEE (reference sequence). The CDR3 covers 12 residues. Between the trimmed V and J ends, which lost 0 bases and 6 bases, there was a span of 7 bases. Naivety among CD8 cells was defined by CD45RO negativity and positive CCR7 selection, thereby excluding terminally differentiated effector memory CD45RA+ cells. Notes on this clone: Antigen: not known.

The V and J genes are TRBV5-4 and TRBJ2-7, with unresolved D. The specimen sequenced was naive CD8+ T cells sorted from blood. The sequence came from a man aged 25 to 45 in good health. The CDR3 loop reads CASSLDFTEQYF. DNA for the CDR3: TGTGCCAGCAGCTTGGACTTCACCGAGCAGTACTTC.